These 4 T cell receptor beta chains were sequenced from one sample in a study of shared clonotypes between healthy human individuals. Only CD45RO-negative cells positively selected for CCR7 counted as naive CD8 cells, so terminally differentiated effector memory CD45RA+ cells were excluded. Libraries were prepared by immunoSEQ multiplex PCR; TCRdb keeps only in-frame clonotypes and omits some of them. The sample has under 600,000 clones; roughly 98% are singletons. The sequenced sample was naive CD8+ T cells sorted from blood. The receptors derive from a man in his thirties or forties in good health.

This chain uses TRBV7-9 with TRBJ2-7; no clear D gene. The CDR3 is 14 amino acids. V lost 0 bases and J 2 bases, leaving 8 bases between the germline ends. The germline CDR1 and CDR2 sequences are SEHNR and FQNEAQ (reference sequence). CDR3 bases: TGTGCCAGCAGCTTAGCGCACGGACCCTACGAGCAGTACTTC. Its protein is CASSLAHGPYEQYF.

This chain links TRBV18 with TRBJ1-5, with D possibly being TRBD1 (5 bases). V shed 2 bases and J shed 0 bases, with 14 bases lying between them. Germline values: CDR1 KGHSH, CDR2 LQKENI. This CDR3 is 17 amino acids long. The CDR3 nucleotides read TGTGCCAGCTCACCATGGGGACCGGAGGTTAGCAATCAGCCCCAGCATTTT. It is translated as CASSPWGPEVSNQPQHF. Complete variable domain (other parts from reference TRBV18 and TRBJ1-5): NAGVMQNPRHLVRRRGQEARLRCSPMKGHSHVYWYRQLPEEGLKFMVYLQKENIIDESGMPKERFSAEFPKEGPSILRIQQVVRGDSAAYFCASSPWGPEVSNQPQHFGDGTRLSIL.

V and J are TRBV9 and TRBJ2-1; D is undetermined. Trimming shortened V by 1 base and J by 9 bases, and 14 bases separated the two germline ends. Germline CDR1 is SGDLS and CDR2 is YYNGEE. CDR3 length: 14 residues. For the CDR3, the DNA is TGTGCCAGCAGCGTAATGTCGTCTGTTGGTGAGCAGTTCTTC. Amino acids: CASSVMSSVGEQFF.

This chain connects TRBV28 to TRBJ1-5; D not certain. Trimming took 2 bases from V and 7 from J, leaving 6 bases between them. CDR3 length: 12 residues. The germline V gene has CDR1 MDHEN and CDR2 SYDVKM. DNA of the CDR3: TGTGCCAGCAGTTTAACAGAGCAGCCCCAGCATTTT. This translates into CASSLTEQPQHF. Variable domain in full (rest from reference TRBV28 and TRBJ1-5): DVKVTQSSRYLVKRTGEKVFLECVQDMDHENMFWYRQDPGLGLRLIYFSYDVKMKEKGDIPEGYSVSREKKERFSLILESASTNQTSMYLCASSLTEQPQHFGDGTRLSIL.